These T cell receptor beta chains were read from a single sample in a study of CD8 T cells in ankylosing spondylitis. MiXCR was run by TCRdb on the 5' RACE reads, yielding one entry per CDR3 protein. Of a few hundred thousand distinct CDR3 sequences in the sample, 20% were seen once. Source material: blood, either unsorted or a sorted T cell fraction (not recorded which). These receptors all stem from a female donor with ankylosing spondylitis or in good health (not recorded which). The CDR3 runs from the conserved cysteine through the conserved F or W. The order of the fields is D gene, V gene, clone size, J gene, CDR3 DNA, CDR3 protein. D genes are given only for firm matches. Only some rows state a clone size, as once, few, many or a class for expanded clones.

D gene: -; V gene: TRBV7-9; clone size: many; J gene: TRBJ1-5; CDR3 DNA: TGTGCCAGCAGTTTAGATCGGAATCAGCCCCAGCATTTT; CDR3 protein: CASSLDRNQPQHF
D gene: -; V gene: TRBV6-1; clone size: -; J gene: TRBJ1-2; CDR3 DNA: TGTGCCAGCAGCCGCAGCGTGGAGGGGGGCTATGGCTACACCTTC; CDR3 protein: CASSRSVEGGYGYTF
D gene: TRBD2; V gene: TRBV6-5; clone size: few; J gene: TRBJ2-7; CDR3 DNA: TGTGCCAGCAGTTTTGAGGGAGGGCCGTACGAGCAGTACTTC; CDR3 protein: CASSFEGGPYEQYF
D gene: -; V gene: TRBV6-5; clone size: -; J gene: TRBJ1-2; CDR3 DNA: TGTGCCAGCATGCGGGAGGCGGAGGGCTACACCTTC; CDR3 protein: CASMREAEGYTF
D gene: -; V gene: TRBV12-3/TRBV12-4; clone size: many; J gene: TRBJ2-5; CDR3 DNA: TGTGCCAGCAGCCTCTCCGGGGGCGTGAGTGAGACCCAGTACTTC; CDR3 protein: CASSLSGGVSETQYF
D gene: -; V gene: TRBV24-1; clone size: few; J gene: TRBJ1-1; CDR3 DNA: TGTGCCACCAGTGGTCACGGGAACACTGAAGCTTTCTTT; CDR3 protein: CATSGHGNTEAFF
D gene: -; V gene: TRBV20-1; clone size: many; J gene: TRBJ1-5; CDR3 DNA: TGCAGTGCTAGACCTAGCAATCAGCCCCAGCATTTT; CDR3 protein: CSARPSNQPQHF
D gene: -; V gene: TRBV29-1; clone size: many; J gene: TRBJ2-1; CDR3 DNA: TGCAGCGTTGAGGGTTGGGGCAATGAGCAGTTCTTC; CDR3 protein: CSVEGWGNEQFF
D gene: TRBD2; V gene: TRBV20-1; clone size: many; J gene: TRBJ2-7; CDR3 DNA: TGCAGTGCTAGAGATCCGGGAGGGCGAGGCGAGCAGTACTTC; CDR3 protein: CSARDPGGRGEQYF
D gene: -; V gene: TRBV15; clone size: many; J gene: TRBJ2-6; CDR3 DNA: TGTGCCACCAGCAGAGACATGTCTGGGGCCAACGTCCTGACTTTC; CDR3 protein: CATSRDMSGANVLTF
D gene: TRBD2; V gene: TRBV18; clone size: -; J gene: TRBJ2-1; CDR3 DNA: TGTGCCAGCTCACCACCGGCGGGGGAGAAGCAGTTCTTC; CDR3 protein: CASSPPAGEKQFF
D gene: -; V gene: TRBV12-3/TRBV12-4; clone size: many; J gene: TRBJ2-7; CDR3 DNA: TGTGCCAGCAGCCAGGGGAGGACCTACGAGCAGTACTTC; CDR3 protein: CASSQGRTYEQYF
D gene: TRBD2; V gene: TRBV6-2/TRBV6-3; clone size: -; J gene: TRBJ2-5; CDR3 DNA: TGTGCCAGCAGTCAGAGGAGGGAGGGGACCCAGTACTTC; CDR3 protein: CASSQRREGTQYF
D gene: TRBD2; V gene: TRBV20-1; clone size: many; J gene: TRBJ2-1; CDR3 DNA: TGCAGTGCCCTGACGGGGCCTAGCGGGATTTACAATGAGCAGTTCTTC; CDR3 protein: CSALTGPSGIYNEQFF
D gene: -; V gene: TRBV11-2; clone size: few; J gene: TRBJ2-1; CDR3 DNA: TGTGCCAGCAGCCCAAACCCGGGACTTCTCAATGAGCAGTTCTTC; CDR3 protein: CASSPNPGLLNEQFF
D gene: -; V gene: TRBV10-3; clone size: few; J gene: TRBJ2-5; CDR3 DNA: TGTGCCATCAGTGGGTGGTCAAAAGAGACCCAGTACTTC; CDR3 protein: CAISGWSKETQYF
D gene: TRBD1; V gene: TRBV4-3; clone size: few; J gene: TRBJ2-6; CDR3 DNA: TGCGCCAGCAGAGGCCGCTATTTGGGACAGAACTCTGGGGCCAACGTCCTGACTTTC; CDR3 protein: CASRGRYLGQNSGANVLTF
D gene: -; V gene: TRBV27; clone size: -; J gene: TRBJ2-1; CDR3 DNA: TGTGCCAGCAGTTTGTATAGCGCCAATGAGCAGTTCTTC; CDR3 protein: CASSLYSANEQFF
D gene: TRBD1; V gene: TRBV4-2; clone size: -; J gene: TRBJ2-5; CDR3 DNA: TGTGCCAGCAGCCAAGAATTCGGACAGGGGGCCGGGGAGACCCAGTACTTC; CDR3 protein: CASSQEFGQGAGETQYF
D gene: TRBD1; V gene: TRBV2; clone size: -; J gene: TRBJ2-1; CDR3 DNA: TGTGCCAGCAGTGAAGCGAGAAGGGACAGGTGGAAGGGGTTCTTC; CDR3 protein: CASSEARRDRWKGFF
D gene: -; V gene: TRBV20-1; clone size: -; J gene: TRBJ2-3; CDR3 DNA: TGCAGTGCTAGAGATGCGACCTCTTACACAGATACGCAGTATTTT; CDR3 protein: CSARDATSYTDTQYF
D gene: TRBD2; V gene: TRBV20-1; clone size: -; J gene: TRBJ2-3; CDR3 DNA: TGCAGTGCTACCTCCTTAGCGGGTGGCACAGATACGCAGTATTTT; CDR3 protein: CSATSLAGGTDTQYF
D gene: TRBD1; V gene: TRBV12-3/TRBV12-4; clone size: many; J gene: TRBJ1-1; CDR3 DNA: TGTGCCAGCAGTTTCAAGACAGGGACTGAAGCTTTCTTT; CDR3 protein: CASSFKTGTEAFF
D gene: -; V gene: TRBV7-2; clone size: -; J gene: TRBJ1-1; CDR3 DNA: TGTGCCAGCAGCTTAGATCGGGCAGGGAGAGGAGCTTTCTTT; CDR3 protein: CASSLDRAGRGAFF
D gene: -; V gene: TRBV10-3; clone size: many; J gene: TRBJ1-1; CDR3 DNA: TGTGCCATCAGTGGCGGGGCACGGAACACTGAAGCTTTCTTT; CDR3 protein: CAISGGARNTEAFF
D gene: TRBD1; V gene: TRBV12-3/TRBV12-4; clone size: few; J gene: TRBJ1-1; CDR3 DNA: TGTGCCAGCAGTCGAGGACAGGGAATGGTCGAAGCTTTCTTT; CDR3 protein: CASSRGQGMVEAFF
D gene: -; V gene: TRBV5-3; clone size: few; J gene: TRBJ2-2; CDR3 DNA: -; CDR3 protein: CARSYPGTPGSCFF
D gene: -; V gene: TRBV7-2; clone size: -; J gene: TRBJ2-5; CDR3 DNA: TGTGCCAGCAGCCGTAACGAAGGGGATCGGACCCAGTACTTC; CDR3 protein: CASSRNEGDRTQYF